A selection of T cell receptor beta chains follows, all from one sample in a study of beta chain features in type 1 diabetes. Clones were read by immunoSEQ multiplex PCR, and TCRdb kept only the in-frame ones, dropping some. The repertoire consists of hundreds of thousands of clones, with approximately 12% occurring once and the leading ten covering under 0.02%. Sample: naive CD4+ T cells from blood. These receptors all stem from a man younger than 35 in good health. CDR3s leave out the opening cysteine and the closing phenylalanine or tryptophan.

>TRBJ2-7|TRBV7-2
ASSLSGREGGEQY
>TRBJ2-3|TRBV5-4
ASSGRQGADTQY
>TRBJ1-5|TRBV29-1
SVAQGNSNQPQH
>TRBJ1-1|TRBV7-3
ASSLIPGVNTEAF
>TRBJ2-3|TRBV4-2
ASSQDRGGTDTQY
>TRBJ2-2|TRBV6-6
ASSLTGVGELF
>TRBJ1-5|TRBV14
ASSQERQGVGNQPQH
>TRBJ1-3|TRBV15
ATSRGQGRNSGNTIY
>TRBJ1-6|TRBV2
ASIKGRSQAAPLH
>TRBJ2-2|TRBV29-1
SVGSALNTGELF
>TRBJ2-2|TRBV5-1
ASSFRLIGTGNTGELF
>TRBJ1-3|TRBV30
AWSEPGQIGNTIY
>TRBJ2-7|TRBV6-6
ASSPLSYEQY
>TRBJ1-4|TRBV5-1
ASSLAPGSNEKLF
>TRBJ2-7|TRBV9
ASSVSSGGYEQY
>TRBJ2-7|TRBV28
ASSPQSGWEQY
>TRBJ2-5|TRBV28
ASRWSGGEETQY
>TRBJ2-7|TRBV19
ASSPPTQTASSYEQY
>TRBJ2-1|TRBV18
ASSPRTQGIDNEQF
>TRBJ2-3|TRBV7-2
ASSLTRSSDTQY
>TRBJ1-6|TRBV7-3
ASSLMGQGESPLH
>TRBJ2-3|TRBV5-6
ASSAGWTDTQY
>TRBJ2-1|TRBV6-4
ASSASGATYLHEQF
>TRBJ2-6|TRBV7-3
ASSSSRQFSGANVLT
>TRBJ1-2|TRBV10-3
AIRRTGVMDYGYT
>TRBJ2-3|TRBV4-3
ASSQASTDTQY
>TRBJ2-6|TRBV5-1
ASSLGGAGANVLT